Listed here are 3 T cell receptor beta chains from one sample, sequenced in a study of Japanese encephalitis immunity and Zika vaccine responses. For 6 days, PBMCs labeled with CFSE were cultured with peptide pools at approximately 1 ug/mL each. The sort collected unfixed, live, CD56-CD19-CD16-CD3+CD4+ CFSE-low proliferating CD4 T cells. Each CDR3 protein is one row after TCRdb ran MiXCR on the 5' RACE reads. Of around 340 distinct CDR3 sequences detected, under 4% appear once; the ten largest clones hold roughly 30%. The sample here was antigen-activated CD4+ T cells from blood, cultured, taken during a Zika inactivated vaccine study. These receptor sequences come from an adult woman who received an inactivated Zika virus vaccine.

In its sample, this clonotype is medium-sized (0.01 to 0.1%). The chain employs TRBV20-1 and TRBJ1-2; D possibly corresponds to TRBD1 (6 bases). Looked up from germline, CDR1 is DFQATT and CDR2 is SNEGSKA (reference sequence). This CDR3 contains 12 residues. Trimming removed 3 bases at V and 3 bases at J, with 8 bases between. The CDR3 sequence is CSASGGDYGYTF. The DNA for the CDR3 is TGCAGTGCTAGCGGGGGCGACTATGGCTACACCTTC.

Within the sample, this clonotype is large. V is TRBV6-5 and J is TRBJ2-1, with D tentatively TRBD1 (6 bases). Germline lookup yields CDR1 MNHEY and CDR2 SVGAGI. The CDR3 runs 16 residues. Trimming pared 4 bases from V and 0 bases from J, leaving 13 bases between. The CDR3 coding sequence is TGTGCCAGCAGTTTGACAGGTCTGAGCTCCTACAATGAGCAGTTCTTC. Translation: CASSLTGLSSYNEQFF.

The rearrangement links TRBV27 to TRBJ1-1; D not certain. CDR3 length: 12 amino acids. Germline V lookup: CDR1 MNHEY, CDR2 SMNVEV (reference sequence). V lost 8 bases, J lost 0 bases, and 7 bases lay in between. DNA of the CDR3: TGTGCCAGCGGCCGAGTGAACACTGAAGCTTTCTTT. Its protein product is CASGRVNTEAFF.